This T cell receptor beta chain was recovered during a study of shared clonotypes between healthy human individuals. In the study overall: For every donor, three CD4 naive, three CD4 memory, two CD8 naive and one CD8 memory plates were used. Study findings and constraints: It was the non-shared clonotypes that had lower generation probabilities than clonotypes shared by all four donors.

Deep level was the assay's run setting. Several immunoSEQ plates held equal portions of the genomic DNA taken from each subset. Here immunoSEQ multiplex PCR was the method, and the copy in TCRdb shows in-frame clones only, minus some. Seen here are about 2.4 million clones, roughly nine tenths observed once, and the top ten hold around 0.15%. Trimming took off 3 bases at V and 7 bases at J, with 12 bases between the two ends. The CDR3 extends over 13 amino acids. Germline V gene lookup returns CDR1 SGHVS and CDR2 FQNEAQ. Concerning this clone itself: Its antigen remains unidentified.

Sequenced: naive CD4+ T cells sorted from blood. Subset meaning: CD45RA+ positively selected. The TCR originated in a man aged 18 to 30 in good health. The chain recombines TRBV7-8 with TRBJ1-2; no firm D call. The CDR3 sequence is CASSFPGVAGYTF. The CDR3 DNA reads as TGTGCCAGCAGCTTTCCCGGGGTCGCTGGCTACACCTTC.